Sequencing of this TCR beta chain was carried out in a study of regulatory T cells in long-lasting Graves disease. For TCR beta, libraries came from iRepertoire HTBI primers and Arm-PCR of CDR3 regions. MiXCR, run by TCRdb on the multiplex PCR reads, gives a single entry per CDR3 protein. Here the sample spans approximately 400,000 distinct CDR3 sequences, roughly a sixth being singletons. This clonotype was counted at least ten times. Time point specified: newly diagnosed GD, antithyroid drugs for less than 3 months. There was RNA extracted from PBMCs, and the TCR library was made from it. Trimming left V 5 bases short and J 3 bases short, with 16 bases between. CDR1 is MNHEY and CDR2 is SMNVEV in the germline V gene (reference sequence). The CDR3 has 15 amino acids.

The chain carries TRBV27 and TRBJ1-2, with D maybe TRBD1 (6 bases). The receptor was derived from a female donor with Graves disease. Material: peripheral blood mononuclear cells (PBMCs), obtained at new diagnosis, from a patient treated with antithyroid drugs. The CDR3 nucleotides are TGTGCCAGCAGTATACAGGGAGGGCTCCACTATGGCTACACCTTC. Residues: CASSIQGGLHYGYTF.